The clone carrying this T cell receptor beta chain has more than one count but fewer than ten. The CDR3 loop spans 11 amino acids. With 0 bases removed from V and 5 bases from J, the gap between germline ends came to 2 bases. CDR1 MDHEN and CDR2 SYDVKM come from the germline V gene. This entry comes from a study of T-cell reconstitution after alpha-beta-depleted transplantation in children. The library targeted TCRbeta and was prepared with unique molecular identifiers. TCRdb ran MiXCR on the PCR reads and lists one entry per CDR3 protein. The table lists 440,000 or so distinct CDR3 sequences, approximately 41% of them singletons.

The chain combines TRBV28 with TRBJ2-7; the D is unclear. The material sequenced was PBMCs, taken before TCRalphabeta/CD19-depleted stem cell transplant. The origin of this receptor is a girl under 10 years old with aplastic anemia, due to receive a stem cell transplant. The CDR3 here is CASSLWDEQYF. Written as DNA, the CDR3 is TGTGCCAGCAGTTTATGGGACGAGCAGTACTTC.